The 27 T cell receptor beta chains reported below all come from one sample, sequenced in a study of cytomegalovirus exposure and HLA in healthy donors. PCR was performed using 60 Vbeta and 13 Jbeta primers. The table came from immunoSEQ multiplex PCR; TCRdb's copy has only in-frame clones and leaves some out. The sample has 74,000 or so clones; 78% are singletons. The sequenced sample consisted of PBMCs. The receptors were gathered from a male donor in good health and CMV-seropositive.

This clone was observed once. The chain links TRBV7-9 to TRBJ2-4; weak D call: TRBD1 (5 bases). This CDR3 is built from 13 residues. The germline gives CDR1 SEHNR, CDR2 FQNEAQ (reference sequence). V gave up 7 bases and J gave up 4 bases, with 11 bases separating them. The CDR3 DNA reads TGTGCCAGCACGCCAAGGGGTAAAAACATTCAGTACTTC. This sequence encodes CASTPRGKNIQYF.

The V call is TRBV7-9, the J call TRBJ2-7; TRBD2 aligns across 9 bases. After removal of 3 bases from V and 7 bases from J, the junction contained 7 bases not matched to a gene. CDR3 length: 14 residues. Per the germline V gene, CDR1 is SEHNR and CDR2 is FQNEAQ (reference sequence). The CDR3 region has the DNA TGTGCCAGCAGCTTCGGCGGGAGGGCCGGGGAGCAGTACTTC. This sequence encodes CASSFGGRAGEQYF.

The chain has TRBV5-4 and TRBJ2-3, with 9 bases lining up with TRBD1. The CDR3 sequence is 14 residues long. Germline lookup yields CDR1 SGHNT and CDR2 YYREEE (reference sequence). The J segment lost 2 bases and the V segment lost 3 bases, leaving 1 base of the junction unmatched. CDR3 in DNA: TGTGCCAGCAGCTCACAGGGGGCCACAGATACGCAGTATTTT. The encoded protein is CASSSQGATDTQYF.

The rearrangement links TRBV28 to TRBJ1-1; no firm D call. This CDR3 spans 11 amino acids. V dropped 4 bases and J dropped 4 bases, with 4 bases sitting between them. In germline, CDR1 is MDHEN, CDR2 SYDVKM. The CDR3 spells CASSSGTEAFF. The CDR3, as DNA: TGTGCCAGCAGTTCCGGCACTGAAGCTTTCTTT.

V is TRBV5-4 and J is TRBJ2-1, with 9 bases identical to TRBD2. J lost 3 bases, V lost 4 bases, and 2 bases had no gene match. Germline loops: CDR1 SGHNT, CDR2 YYREEE (reference sequence). The CDR3 length is 14 residues. Here the CDR3 reads CASSEREVYNEQFF. The CDR3 DNA is TGTGCCAGCAGCGAGCGGGAGGTCTACAATGAGCAGTTCTTC. The variable domain in full, with the rest retrieved from reference TRBV5-4 and TRBJ2-1, is ETGVTQSPTHLIKTRGQQVTLRCSSQSGHNTVSWYQQALGQGPQFIFQYYREEENGRGNFPPRFSGLQFPNYSSELNVNALELDDSALYLCASSEREVYNEQFFGPGTRLTVL.

This clone was seen a single time. The V gene is TRBV18, the J gene TRBJ2-7, with 7 bases lining up with TRBD1. CDR3 length: 17 residues. V was clipped by 4 bases and J by 2 bases; unmatched bases: 14. Per the germline V gene, CDR1 is KGHSH and CDR2 is LQKENI. CDR3 amino acids: CASSLTVQGFRTYEQYF. The CDR3 DNA reads TGTGCCAGCTCACTTACGGTACAGGGGTTTCGAACCTACGAGCAGTACTTC.

The chain links TRBV19 to TRBJ2-5, with TRBD2 as a possible D gene (5 bases). Germline V gives CDR1 LNHDA, CDR2 SQIVND (reference sequence). The V gene lost 3 bases and the J gene lost 5 bases, with 16 bases spanning the gap. The CDR3 covers 15 residues. DNA for the CDR3: TGTGCCAGTAGTATCGGGGTAGCTACTACGGAGACCCAGTACTTC. This sequence encodes CASSIGVATTETQYF.

In nucleotides, the CDR3 is TGCGCCAGCAGCCTTGGGACTACAGCCTGGGAGCAGTACTTC. It translates to CASSLGTTAWEQYF. The chain joins TRBV4-3 to TRBJ2-7; TRBD2 matches 7 bases. From germline, CDR1 is LGHNA and CDR2 YSLEER. V shed 4 bases and J 7 bases; nucleotides not matched to a gene: 10. This CDR3 is built from 14 residues.

The rearrangement uses TRBV5-1 and TRBJ2-7; 8 bases align to TRBD1. The CDR3 is 15 residues long. V lost 4 bases to trimming and J lost 0 bases; unmatched junction nucleotides: 6. CDR1 and CDR2 from the germline V gene are SGHRS and YFSETQ. The CDR3 DNA is TGCGCCAGCAGCCAGGGACAGGACGCCTCCTACGAGCAGTACTTC. This sequence encodes CASSQGQDASYEQYF.

The chain links TRBV4-1 to TRBJ2-7; 7 bases are a match to TRBD1. The ends lost 0 bases at V and 1 base at J; junction bases unmatched: 3. Germline CDR1 reads MGHRA; CDR2 reads YSYEKL. This CDR3 is 15 amino acids long. The chain's CDR3 is CASSQDWGQSYEQYF. The CDR3 coding sequence is TGCGCCAGCAGCCAAGACTGGGGACAGTCCTACGAGCAGTACTTC.

The rearrangement joins TRBV7-9 to TRBJ1-4; 7 bases align to TRBD1. Germline CDR1 and CDR2: SEHNR and FQNEAQ (reference sequence). The CDR3 totals 15 residues. V lost 5 bases, J lost 7 bases, and 10 bases stayed unmatched. The CDR3 is CASSTRQGQGEKLFF. CDR3 DNA sequence: TGTGCCAGCAGCACCCGACAGGGCCAAGGTGAAAAACTGTTTTTT.

This clone was seen only once. The DNA of the CDR3 is TGCGCCAGCAGCTTGGCCGTAACAGAAAATGGCTACACCTTC. Protein sequence: CASSLAVTENGYTF. The chain combines TRBV5-1 with TRBJ1-2; D uncertain. Germline lookup yields CDR1 SGHRS and CDR2 YFSETQ. The CDR3 has 14 residues. V shed 0 bases and J shed 6 bases, with 12 bases lying between them.

This chain uses TRBV6-1 with TRBJ1-3, with D unclear. The V gene's germline CDR1 is MNHNS and CDR2 SASEGT. The CDR3 runs to 15 residues. Trimming left V 4 bases short and J 0 bases short, with 10 bases between. The CDR3 DNA sequence: TGTGCCAGCAGTGCAGCCAGGTACTCTGGAAACACCATATATTTT. Translated, it gives CASSAARYSGNTIYF.

The chain combines TRBV7-2 with TRBJ2-5; 7 nucleotides match TRBD1. CDR1 SGHTA and CDR2 FQGNSA come from the germline V gene. J lost 6 bases, V lost 9 bases, and 10 bases had no gene match. The CDR3 is made up of 13 amino acids. The CDR3 protein is CASKTGMEKTQYF. The CDR3 DNA sequence: TGTGCCAGTAAGACAGGGATGGAAAAGACCCAGTACTTC.

The chain is built from TRBV9 and TRBJ2-4; possible D gene TRBD2, 5 bases. This CDR3 contains 16 residues. V gave up 0 bases and J gave up 1 base, with 11 bases separating them. Germline CDR1 SGDLS, CDR2 YYNGEE. CDR3 bases: TGTGCCAGCAGCGTAGGCGAGGGCAGGGCCAAAAACATTCAGTACTTC. As protein: CASSVGEGRAKNIQYF.

The chain recombines TRBV11-3 with TRBJ2-1; TRBD2 aligns across 8 bases. With 5 bases clipped from V and 2 bases from J, the junction kept 11 bases outside the gene matches. Germline values: CDR1 SGHNT, CDR2 YENEEA. CDR3 length: 17 residues. The CDR3 protein is CASSPNLGLGTYNEQFF. CDR3 bases: TGTGCCAGCAGCCCGAACTTGGGACTAGGGACCTACAATGAGCAGTTCTTC.

The chain couples TRBV5-4 to TRBJ2-5; no reliable D call. The CDR3 extends over 13 amino acids. The germline V and J ends were trimmed by 1 base and 11 bases, with 15 bases remaining between them. Germline V CDR1 and CDR2: SGHNT, YYREEE (reference sequence). CDR3 bases: TGTGCCAGCAGCTTGACTACAACGCGAGAGCAGTACTTC. This translates into CASSLTTTREQYF.

The chain joins TRBV2 to TRBJ2-3; D is possibly TRBD1 (5 bases). This CDR3 has 13 residues. CDR1 is SNHLY, CDR2 FYNNEI, per germline. The V end was cut by 8 bases, the J end by 4 bases, with 13 bases between. This CDR3 is CASGAGVADTQYF. The CDR3, as DNA: TGTGCCAGCGGGGCAGGCGTCGCAGATACGCAGTATTTT.

The chain combines TRBV5-4 with TRBJ2-7, with D possibly being TRBD2 (6 bases). The CDR3 extends over 15 amino acids. CDR1 and CDR2 from the germline V gene are SGHNT and YYREEE (reference sequence). Trimming stripped 0 bases from V and 6 bases from J, with 16 bases between. The CDR3 sequence: CASSLGGTRNLEQYF. CDR3 nucleotide sequence: TGTGCCAGCAGCTTGGGGGGGACTCGGAATCTCGAGCAGTACTTC.

This clone was recorded a few times. This sequence joins TRBV5-5 and TRBJ1-4, with unresolved D. Trimming removed 2 bases at V and 0 bases at J, with 11 bases between. CDR1 SGHKS and CDR2 YYEKEE come from the germline V gene (reference sequence). This CDR3 contains 16 residues. This CDR3 is CASSLMYGATNEKLFF. DNA of the CDR3: TGTGCCAGCAGCTTAATGTACGGGGCAACTAATGAAAAACTGTTTTTT.

Comments on this clone: Other nucleotide sequences from this sample produce the same CDR3. The rearrangement links TRBV5-4 to TRBJ1-4; 9 positions agree with TRBD1. The CDR3 extends over 14 amino acids. Germline CDR1 is SGHNT and CDR2 is YYREEE (reference sequence). Germline trimming cut 2 bases from V and 8 bases from J; bases unmatched to any gene: 4. The CDR3 DNA reads as TGTGCCAGCAGCTTACAGGGGGCTGTAGAAAAACTGTTTTTT. Translated: CASSLQGAVEKLFF. The complete variable domain, with remaining parts taken from reference TRBV5-4 and TRBJ1-4, reads ETGVTQSPTHLIKTRGQQVTLRCSSQSGHNTVSWYQQALGQGPQFIFQYYREEENGRGNFPPRFSGLQFPNYSSELNVNALELDDSALYLCASSLQGAVEKLFFGSGTQLSVL.

The chain combines TRBV5-1 with TRBJ1-1; TRBD1 agrees at 7 bases. V shed 7 bases, J shed 4 bases, and the junction held 10 bases outside the gene matches. Germline CDR1 SGHRS, CDR2 YFSETQ. The CDR3 runs 14 residues. The CDR3 region is CASSVGGAGTEAFF. CDR3 bases: TGCGCCAGCTCCGTAGGGGGCGCGGGCACTGAAGCTTTCTTT. The full variable domain, with the rest looked up from reference TRBV5-1 and TRBJ1-1, is KAGVTQTPRYLIKTRGQQVTLSCSPISGHRSVSWYQQTPGQGLQFLFEYFSETQRNKGNFPGRFSGRQFSNSRSEMNVSTLELGDSALYLCASSVGGAGTEAFFGQGTRLTVV.

CDR3: CASSPDSDQYYGYTF. For the CDR3, the DNA is TGTGCCAGCAGCCCAGACAGCGATCAATACTATGGCTACACCTTC. V is TRBV7-9 and J is TRBJ1-2; D is possibly TRBD1 (5 bases). Germline V gene sequence: CDR1 SEHNR, CDR2 FQNEAQ (reference sequence). V was clipped by 5 bases and J by 3 bases, with 16 bases between them. The CDR3 has 15 residues.

V and J are TRBV9 and TRBJ1-4; D is possibly TRBD1 (6 bases). The germline V and J ends were trimmed by 1 base and 3 bases, with 10 bases remaining between them. There are 15 residues in the CDR3. The germline V gene encodes CDR1 SGDLS and CDR2 YYNGEE. The CDR3 protein is CASSVLGAANEKLFF. The CDR3 DNA sequence: TGTGCCAGCAGCGTATTGGGGGCGGCTAATGAAAAACTGTTTTTT.

The table lists this clone with a few counts. This chain connects TRBV6-1 to TRBJ2-7; D possibly corresponds to TRBD1 (6 bases). V lost 4 bases and J 3 bases, leaving 16 bases between the germline ends. Germline V lookup: CDR1 MNHNS, CDR2 SASEGT. This CDR3 has 15 amino acids. The CDR3 bases are TGTGCCAGCAGTGGGTCGACAGGAGCCTACTACGAGCAGTACTTC. Protein sequence: CASSGSTGAYYEQYF.

This clone was observed once. The CDR3 here is CAWKGTGTQPQHF. The DNA for the CDR3 is TGTGCCTGGAAAGGGACAGGGACTCAGCCCCAGCATTTT. This sequence joins TRBV30 and TRBJ1-5; 9 bases are shared with TRBD1. The V segment lost 4 bases and the J segment 6 bases; nucleotides outside the gene matches: 4. CDR1 and CDR2 from the germline V gene are GTSNPN and SVGIG (reference sequence). There are 13 residues in the CDR3.

Only a few counts were recorded for this clone. The chain joins TRBV5-4 to TRBJ2-7; 9 nucleotides agree with TRBD1. The CDR3 runs to 15 residues. Per the germline V gene, CDR1 is SGHNT and CDR2 is YYREEE (reference sequence). Germline trimming cut 4 bases from V and 2 bases from J; bases unmatched to any gene: 7. In nucleotides, the CDR3 is TGTGCCAGCAGCATGGGACAGGGAGACCCCTACGAGCAGTACTTC. This translates into CASSMGQGDPYEQYF.